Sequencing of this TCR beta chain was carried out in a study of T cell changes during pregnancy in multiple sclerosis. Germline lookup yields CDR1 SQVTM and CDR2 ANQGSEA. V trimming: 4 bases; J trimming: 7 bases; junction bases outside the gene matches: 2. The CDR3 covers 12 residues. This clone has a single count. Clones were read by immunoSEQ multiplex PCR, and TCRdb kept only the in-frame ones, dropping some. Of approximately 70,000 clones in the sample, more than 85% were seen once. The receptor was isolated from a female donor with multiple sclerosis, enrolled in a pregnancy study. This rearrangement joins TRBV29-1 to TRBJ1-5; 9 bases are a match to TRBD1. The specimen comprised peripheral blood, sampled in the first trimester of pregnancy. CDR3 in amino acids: CSVGTGDQPQHF. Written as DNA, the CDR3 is TGCAGCGTTGGGACAGGGGACCAGCCCCAGCATTTT.